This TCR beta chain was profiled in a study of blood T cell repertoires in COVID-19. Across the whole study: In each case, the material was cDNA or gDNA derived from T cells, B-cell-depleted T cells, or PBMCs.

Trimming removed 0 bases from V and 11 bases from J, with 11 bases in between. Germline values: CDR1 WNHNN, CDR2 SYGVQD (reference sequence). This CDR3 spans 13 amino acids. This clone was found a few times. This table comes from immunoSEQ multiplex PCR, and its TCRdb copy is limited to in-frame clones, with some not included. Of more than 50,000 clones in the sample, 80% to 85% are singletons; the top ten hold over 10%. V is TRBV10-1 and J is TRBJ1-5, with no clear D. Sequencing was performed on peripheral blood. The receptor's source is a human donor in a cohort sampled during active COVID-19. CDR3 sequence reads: CASSESWHGAQHF. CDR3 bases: TGCGCCAGCAGTGAGTCGTGGCACGGGGCCCAGCATTTT.